Shown below are 12 T cell receptor beta chains from a single sample sequenced in a study of T cells in Graves' hyperthyroidism and ophthalmopathy. The investigators amplified TCR beta CDR3 regions from RNA transcripts. When the TCR CDR3 underwent first-round RT-PCR, the HTBI primer set was used. TCRdb processed the multiplex PCR reads anew with MiXCR; each CDR3 protein has one entry. The table includes hundreds of thousands of distinct CDR3 sequences, around 38% detected once. Sequencing was carried out using blood. These receptors were obtained from a man aged 18 to 29 with Graves' hyperthyroidism.

This clonotype was picked up a small number of times. The J gene is TRBJ2-2, the V gene TRBV2; D might be TRBD2 (6 bases). CDR1 and CDR2 (germline): SNHLY, FYNNEI. This CDR3 region has 16 residues. The ends were cut back, 8 bases at V and 4 bases at J, with 20 bases in the middle. The CDR3 sequence is CASGDWRGASTGELFF. In DNA form, the CDR3 reads TGTGCCAGCGGCGATTGGCGGGGCGCGAGCACCGGGGAGCTGTTTTTT.

About this clonotype: A much larger clone lies one base from this, so it may be a read error. This sequence joins TRBV20-1 and TRBJ2-7; D gene uncertain. Deletions cut 3 bases from V and 4 bases from J, with 10 bases between. Germline-derived CDR1 and CDR2 are DFQATT and SNEGSKA (reference sequence). This CDR3 has 12 amino acids. The CDR3 DNA sequence: TGCAGTGCTAGCAACACCCCGTACGAGCAGTACTTC. Protein: CSASNTPYEQYF.

V and J are TRBV4-1 and TRBJ1-5, with D possibly TRBD1 on 5 matching bases. CDR1 is MGHRA, CDR2 YSYEKL, per germline. V lost 0 bases and J lost 2, with 11 bases in between. The CDR3 is 16 amino acids. The CDR3 nucleotides are TGCGCCAGCAGCCAAGAAGGGGTTGGTGGCAATCAGCCCCAGCATTTT. As protein: CASSQEGVGGNQPQHF.

This clonotype came up a few times. The chain is built from TRBV9 and TRBJ2-5; 11 nucleotides align to TRBD2. Germline V gives CDR1 SGDLS, CDR2 YYNGEE. The ends lost 3 bases at V and 1 base at J; junction bases unmatched: 2. This CDR3 has 15 residues. The CDR3 reads CASSDTSGSQETQYF. CDR3 bases: TGTGCCAGCAGCGATACTAGCGGGAGCCAAGAGACCCAGTACTTC.

This chain joins TRBV29-1 and TRBJ1-2, with D possibly being TRBD1 (5 bases). V was trimmed by 1 base and J by 8 bases, leaving 8 bases between them. The V gene's germline CDR1 is SQVTM and CDR2 ANQGSEA. The CDR3 runs 11 residues. In DNA, the CDR3 is TGCAGCGTTGAAGTGGGGGGAGGCTACACCTTC. Translation: CSVEVGGGYTF.

This sequence joins TRBV2 and TRBJ2-2; D might be TRBD2 (5 bases). This CDR3 has 13 amino acids. Trimming stripped 5 bases from V and 4 bases from J, with 8 bases between. Per the germline V gene, CDR1 is SNHLY and CDR2 is FYNNEI. CDR3 region: CASSPSFTGELFF. CDR3 bases: TGTGCCAGCAGTCCTAGCTTCACCGGGGAGCTGTTTTTT.

V is TRBV6-5 and J is TRBJ2-7; TRBD2 matches at 10 bases. Germline CDR1 MNHEY, CDR2 SVGAGI. The CDR3 runs to 15 residues. Losses at the gene ends were 5 bases for V and 2 bases for J; bases not matched to a gene: 6. CDR3 in amino acids: CASSHGLADTYEQYF. The CDR3 DNA sequence: TGTGCCAGCAGTCATGGACTAGCGGATACCTACGAGCAGTACTTC.

This clonotype has at least ten counts. This chain uses TRBV10-3 with TRBJ2-2; no reliable D call. The CDR3 sequence is 12 residues long. Looked up from germline, CDR1 is ENHRY and CDR2 is SYGVKD. V lost 8 bases and J lost 2, with 6 bases in between. CDR3 amino acids: CAIGPNTGELFF. Here the CDR3 DNA reads TGTGCCATCGGACCAAACACCGGGGAGCTGTTTTTT.

This clonotype was observed many times. V is TRBV2 and J is TRBJ2-7; D possibly uses TRBD1 or TRBD2 (5 bases each). Germline V lookup: CDR1 SNHLY, CDR2 FYNNEI. CDR3 size: 14 residues. Trimming took 5 bases from V and 4 from J, leaving 15 bases between them. The CDR3, as DNA: TGTGCCAGCAGTCCGCCCGGGGCGTTGTACGAGCAGTACTTC. As protein: CASSPPGALYEQYF.

The chain couples TRBV15 to TRBJ2-2; 11 bases agree with TRBD2. J lost 1 base, V lost 5 bases, and 3 bases had no gene match. The germline CDR1 and CDR2 sequences are LNHNV and YYDKDF (reference sequence). This CDR3 has 16 residues. CDR3 amino acids: CATSWGLAENTGELFF. The CDR3 bases are TGTGCCACCAGCTGGGGACTAGCGGAGAACACCGGGGAGCTGTTTTTT. Together with reference TRBV15 and TRBJ2-2, the CDR3 gives the full variable domain: DAMVIQNPRYQVTQFGKPVTLSCSQTLNHNVMYWYQQKSSQAPKLLFHYYDKDFNNEADTPDNFQSRRPNTSFCFLDIRSPGLGDTAMYLCATSWGLAENTGELFFGEGSRLTVL.

This clonotype was counted a single time. One base away lies a much larger clone, so this may be a sequencing read error. The V call is TRBV10-3, the J call TRBJ1-1, with D unclear. The CDR3 loop spans 13 amino acids. V shed 1 base and J shed 10 bases, with 13 bases lying between them. The germline CDR1 and CDR2 sequences are ENHRY and SYGVKD. The CDR3: CAISELTAGRAFF. DNA for the CDR3: TGTGCCATCAGTGAGTTGACTGCGGGCAGAGCTTTCTTT.

V and J are TRBV5-4 and TRBJ1-1; 9 nucleotides line up with TRBD1. In germline, CDR1 is SGHNT, CDR2 YYREEE (reference sequence). Trimming removed 2 bases from V and 4 bases from J; junction bases left unmatched: 6. The CDR3 runs to 15 residues. This chain's CDR3 is CASSLGLQGATEAFF. CDR3 in DNA: TGTGCCAGCAGCTTAGGCTTACAGGGGGCCACTGAAGCTTTCTTT.